This T cell receptor beta chain was found in a study of cytomegalovirus exposure and HLA in healthy donors. About the research overall: The same platform was used for the 130 or so validation repertoires and the approximately 670 first-cohort repertoires, a later analysis reported.

This table comes from immunoSEQ multiplex PCR, and its TCRdb copy is limited to in-frame clones, with some not included. The sample yields tens of thousands of clones, 85% to 95% seen once. As for this clone: Its antigen is as yet unknown.

Germline loops: CDR1 GTSNPN, CDR2 SVGIG (reference sequence). The ends were cut back, 2 bases at V and 5 bases at J, with 6 bases in the middle. The CDR3 loop spans 11 amino acids. Study observations and caveats: TCR clusters originating in the first cohort tended to co-occur in the 100 to 150 validation repertoires, according to a later analysis. Most TCRs appeared rarely, but some public TCRs recurred in many donors.

The donors were part of the approximately 130-subject validation cohort, which stood apart from the roughly 640-subject first cohort. The sequencing input was PBMCs. The receptor was derived from a man younger than 35 in good health and CMV-seronegative. The J gene is TRBJ1-1, the V gene TRBV30; D is unclear. The CDR3 spells CAWSYGTEAFF. The CDR3 bases are TGTGCCTGGAGTTACGGGACTGAAGCTTTCTTT.